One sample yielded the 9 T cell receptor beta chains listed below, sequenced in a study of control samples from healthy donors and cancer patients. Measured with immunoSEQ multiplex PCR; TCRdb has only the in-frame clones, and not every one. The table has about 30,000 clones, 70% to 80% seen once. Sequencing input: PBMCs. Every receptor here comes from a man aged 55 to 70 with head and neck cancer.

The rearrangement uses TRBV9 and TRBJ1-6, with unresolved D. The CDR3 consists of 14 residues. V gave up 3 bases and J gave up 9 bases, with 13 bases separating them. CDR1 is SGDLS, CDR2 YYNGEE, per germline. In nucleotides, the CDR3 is TGTGCCAGCAGCGGGACGACTTCGGGTTCACCCCTCCACTTT. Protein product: CASSGTTSGSPLHF.

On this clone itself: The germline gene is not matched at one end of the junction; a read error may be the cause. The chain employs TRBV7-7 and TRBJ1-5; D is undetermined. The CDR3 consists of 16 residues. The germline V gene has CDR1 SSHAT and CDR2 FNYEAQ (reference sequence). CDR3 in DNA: TGTGCTAGCAGCTTAGCGCTGGTAGAGGGTCATCAGCCCCAGCATTTT. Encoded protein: CASSLALVEGHQPQHF.

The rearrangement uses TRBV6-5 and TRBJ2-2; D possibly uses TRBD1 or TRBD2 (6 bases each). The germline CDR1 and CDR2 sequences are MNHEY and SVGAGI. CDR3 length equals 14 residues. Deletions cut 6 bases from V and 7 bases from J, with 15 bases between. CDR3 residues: CASSARGEGGELFF. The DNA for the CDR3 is TGTGCCAGCAGCGCTAGGGGGGAAGGCGGGGAGCTGTTTTTT.

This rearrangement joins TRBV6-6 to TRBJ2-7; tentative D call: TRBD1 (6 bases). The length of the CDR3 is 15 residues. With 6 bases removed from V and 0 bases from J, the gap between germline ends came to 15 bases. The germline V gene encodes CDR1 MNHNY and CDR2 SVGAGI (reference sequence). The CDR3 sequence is CASRPDRTSSYEQYF. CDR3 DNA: TGTGCCAGCAGACCTGACAGGACCAGCTCCTACGAGCAGTACTTC.

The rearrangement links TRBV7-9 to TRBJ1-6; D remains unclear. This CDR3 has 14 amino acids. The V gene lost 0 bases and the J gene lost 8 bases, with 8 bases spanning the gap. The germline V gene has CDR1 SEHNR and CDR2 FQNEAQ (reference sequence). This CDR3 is CASSLAAEHSPLHF. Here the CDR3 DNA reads TGTGCCAGCAGCTTAGCGGCAGAACATTCACCCCTCCACTTT.

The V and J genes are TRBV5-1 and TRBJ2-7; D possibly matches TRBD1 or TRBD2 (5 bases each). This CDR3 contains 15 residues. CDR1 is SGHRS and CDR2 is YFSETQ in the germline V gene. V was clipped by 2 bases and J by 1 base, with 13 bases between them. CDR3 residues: CASSLGTADSYEQYF. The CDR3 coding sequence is TGCGCCAGCAGCTTAGGGACGGCTGATTCCTACGAGCAGTACTTC.

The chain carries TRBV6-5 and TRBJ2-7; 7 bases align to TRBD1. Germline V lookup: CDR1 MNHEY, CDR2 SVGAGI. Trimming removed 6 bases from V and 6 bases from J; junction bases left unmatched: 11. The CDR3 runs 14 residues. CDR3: CASSVLQGLSEQYF. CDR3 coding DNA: TGTGCCAGCAGCGTTTTACAGGGGTTAAGCGAGCAGTACTTC.

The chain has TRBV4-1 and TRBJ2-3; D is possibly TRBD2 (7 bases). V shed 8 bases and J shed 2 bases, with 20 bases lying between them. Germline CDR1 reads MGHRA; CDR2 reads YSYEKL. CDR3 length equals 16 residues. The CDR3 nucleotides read TGCGCCAGCGCCGGAGGGGGGGGGCAGGCCACAGATACGCAGTATTTT. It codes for CASAGGGGQATDTQYF.

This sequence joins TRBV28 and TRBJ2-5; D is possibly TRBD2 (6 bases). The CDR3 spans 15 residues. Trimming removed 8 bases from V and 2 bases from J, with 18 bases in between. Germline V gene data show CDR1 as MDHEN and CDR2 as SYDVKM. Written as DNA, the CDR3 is TGTGCCAGCGGGAGTTGGATGGGGACTCAAGAGACCCAGTACTTC. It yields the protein CASGSWMGTQETQYF.